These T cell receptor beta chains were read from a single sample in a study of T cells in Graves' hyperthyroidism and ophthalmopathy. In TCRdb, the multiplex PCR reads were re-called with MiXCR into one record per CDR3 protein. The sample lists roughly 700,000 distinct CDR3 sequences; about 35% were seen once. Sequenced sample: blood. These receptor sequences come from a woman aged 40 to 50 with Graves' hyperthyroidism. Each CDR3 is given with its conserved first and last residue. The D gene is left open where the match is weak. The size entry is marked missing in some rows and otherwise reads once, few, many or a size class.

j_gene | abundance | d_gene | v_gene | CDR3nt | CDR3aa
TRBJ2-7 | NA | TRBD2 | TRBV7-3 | TGTGCCAGCAGCGCAGGGACTAGCGGGAGGGCCTCGACCGGGGAGCTGTACTTC | CASSAGTSGRASTGELYF
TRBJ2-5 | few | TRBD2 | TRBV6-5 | TGTGCCAGCAGTTCCCCTTCGCGGACTAGTAGTCACTTC | CASSSPSRTSSHF
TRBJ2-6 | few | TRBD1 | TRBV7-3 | TGTGCCAGCAGCCTCCAGGGGGCAGGAGCCTCTGGGGCCAACGTCCTGACTTTC | CASSLQGAGASGANVLTF
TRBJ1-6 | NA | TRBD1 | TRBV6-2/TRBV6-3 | TGTGCCAGCATTGGGACAGGGAAGGAATCACCCCTCCACTTT | CASIGTGKESPLHF
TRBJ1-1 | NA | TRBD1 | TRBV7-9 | TGTGCCAGCAGCCAGGAGGGACAGGGGAACACTGAAGCTTTCTTT | CASSQEGQGNTEAFF
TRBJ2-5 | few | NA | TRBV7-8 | TGTGCCAGCAGCCAAGATACGGCGGCAGAGAAGACCCAGTACTTC | CASSQDTAAEKTQYF
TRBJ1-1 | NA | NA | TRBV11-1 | TGTGCCAGCAGCTCCCGGGGCAGGGGATCCACTGAAGCTTTCTTT | CASSSRGRGSTEAFF
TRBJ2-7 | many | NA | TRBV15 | TGTGCCACCAGCAGTAGGGGGGACGGTCCCCACGAGCAGTACTTC | CATSSRGDGPHEQYF
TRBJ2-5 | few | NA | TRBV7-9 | TGTGCCAGCAGCTTCCTACAGACCCAAGAGACCCAGTACTTC | CASSFLQTQETQYF
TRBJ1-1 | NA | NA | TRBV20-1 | TGCAGTGCTAGAGATAGGACTAGCGGAAACACTGAAGCTTTCTTT | CSARDRTSGNTEAFF
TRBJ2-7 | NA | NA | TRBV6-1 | TGTGCCAGTTTTCGACCCGAGGGGTCCTACGAGCAGTACTTC | CASFRPEGSYEQYF
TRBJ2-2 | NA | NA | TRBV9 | TGTGCCAGCAGCGTCTATCCCCCTTCTCCTCAGGCTTACACCGGGGAGCTGTTTTTT | CASSVYPPSPQAYTGELFF
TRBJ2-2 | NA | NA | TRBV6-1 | TGTGCCAGCAGTTCCCGACCTCCGACAGGAAGGCTTACCGGGGAGCTGTTTTTT | CASSSRPPTGRLTGELFF
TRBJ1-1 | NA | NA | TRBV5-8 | TGTGCCAGCAGCTTGGTTCGACAGGCAATAACTGAAGCTTTCTTT | CASSLVRQAITEAFF
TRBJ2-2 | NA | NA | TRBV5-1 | TGCGCCAGCAGCCCGAATAAATGGACCGGGGAGCTGTTTTTT | CASSPNKWTGELFF
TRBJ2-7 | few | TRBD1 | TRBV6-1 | TGTGCCAGCAGAGACAGGGGAGGAGGATACGAGCAGTACTTC | CASRDRGGGYEQYF
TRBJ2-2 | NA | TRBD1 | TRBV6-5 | TGTGCCAGCAGTTACCCGGACAGGGACGGGGAGCTGTTTTTT | CASSYPDRDGELFF
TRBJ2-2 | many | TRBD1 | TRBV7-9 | TGTGCCAGCAGCTTAGAACAGGGGGCGAGGAACACCGGGGAGCTGTTTTTT | CASSLEQGARNTGELFF
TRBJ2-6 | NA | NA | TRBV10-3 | TGTGCCATCAAGATCGGGGCCAACGTCCTGACTTTC | CAIKIGANVLTF
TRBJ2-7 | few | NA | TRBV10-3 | TGTGCCATCAGTGAGTCTGGGGGGGCCGGCGAGCAGTACTTC | CAISESGGAGEQYF
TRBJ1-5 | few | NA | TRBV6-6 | TGTGCCAGCAAATACCGGGGCGGGTATAGCAATCAGCCCCAGCATTTT | CASKYRGGYSNQPQHF
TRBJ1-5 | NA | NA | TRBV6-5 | TGTGCCAGCAGTTACTCGCCGCATAGCAATCAGCCCCAGCATTTT | CASSYSPHSNQPQHF
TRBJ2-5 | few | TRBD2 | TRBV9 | TGTGCCAGCAGCGTCACTAGCGCCCCGCGGGAGACCCAGTACTTC | CASSVTSAPRETQYF
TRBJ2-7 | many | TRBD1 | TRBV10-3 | TGTGCCATCAGCCCCCGACAGGGAGCCTACGAGCAGTACTTC | CAISPRQGAYEQYF
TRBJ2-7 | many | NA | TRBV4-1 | TGCGCCAGCAGCCAAGATCGTCGCCAATACGAGCAGTACTTC | CASSQDRRQYEQYF
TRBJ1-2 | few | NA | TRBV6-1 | TGTGCCAGCATAGTATCCTTCCCAGCTAACTATGGCTACACCTTC | CASIVSFPANYGYTF
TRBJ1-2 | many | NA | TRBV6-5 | TGTGCCAGCAGTTATCCGGGGCAGAGCTACACCTTC | CASSYPGQSYTF
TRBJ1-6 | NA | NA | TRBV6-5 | TGTGCCAGCTGTGAAGAATCGGGGTGGGGAAGAAGTTCACCCCTCCACTTT | CASCEESGWGRSSPLHF
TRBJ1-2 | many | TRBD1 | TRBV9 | TGTGCCAGCAGCGACGGACAGGGGGCAAGTGGCTACACCTTC | CASSDGQGASGYTF
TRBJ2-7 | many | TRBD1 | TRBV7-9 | TGTGCCAGCAGCCCCCGCCGACAGGGGGACTACGAGCAGTACTTC | CASSPRRQGDYEQYF